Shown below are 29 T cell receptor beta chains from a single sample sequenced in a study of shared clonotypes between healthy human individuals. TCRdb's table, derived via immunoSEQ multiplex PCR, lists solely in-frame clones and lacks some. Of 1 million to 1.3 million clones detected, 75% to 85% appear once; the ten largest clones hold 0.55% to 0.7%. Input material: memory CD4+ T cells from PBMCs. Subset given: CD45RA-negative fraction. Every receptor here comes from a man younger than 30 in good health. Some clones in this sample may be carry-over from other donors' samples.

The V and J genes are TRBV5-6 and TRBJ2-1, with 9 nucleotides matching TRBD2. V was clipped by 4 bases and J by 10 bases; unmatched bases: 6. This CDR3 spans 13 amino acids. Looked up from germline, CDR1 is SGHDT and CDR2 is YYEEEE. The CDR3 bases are TGTGCCAGCAGCGGGTTCCTAGCGGGGGAGCAGTTCTTC. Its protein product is CASSGFLAGEQFF.

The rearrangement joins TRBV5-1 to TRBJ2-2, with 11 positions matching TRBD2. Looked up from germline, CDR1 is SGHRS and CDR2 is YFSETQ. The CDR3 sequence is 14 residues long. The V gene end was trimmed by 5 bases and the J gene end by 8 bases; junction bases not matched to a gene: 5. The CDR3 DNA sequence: TGCGCCAGCAGTAAACTAGCGGGAGATGGGGAGCTGTTTTTT. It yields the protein CASSKLAGDGELFF.

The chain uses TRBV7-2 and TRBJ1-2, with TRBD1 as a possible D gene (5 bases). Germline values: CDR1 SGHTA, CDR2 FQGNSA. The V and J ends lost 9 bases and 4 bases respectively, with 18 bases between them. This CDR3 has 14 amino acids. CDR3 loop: CARDQGRKGYGYTF. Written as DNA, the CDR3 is TGTGCCAGGGATCAGGGCAGGAAGGGCTATGGCTACACCTTC.

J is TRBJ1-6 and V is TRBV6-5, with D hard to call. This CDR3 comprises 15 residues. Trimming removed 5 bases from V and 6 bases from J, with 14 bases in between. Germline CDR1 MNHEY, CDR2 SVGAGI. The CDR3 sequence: CASSGYKVINSPLHF. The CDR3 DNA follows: TGTGCCAGCAGTGGCTACAAGGTTATTAATTCACCCCTCCACTTT.

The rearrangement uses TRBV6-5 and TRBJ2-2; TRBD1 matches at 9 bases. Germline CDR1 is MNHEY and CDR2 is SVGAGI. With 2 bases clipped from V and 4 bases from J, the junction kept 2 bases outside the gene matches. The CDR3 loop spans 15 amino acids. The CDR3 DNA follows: TGTGCCAGCAGTTACACAGGGGGCGGCACCGGGGAGCTGTTTTTT. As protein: CASSYTGGGTGELFF.

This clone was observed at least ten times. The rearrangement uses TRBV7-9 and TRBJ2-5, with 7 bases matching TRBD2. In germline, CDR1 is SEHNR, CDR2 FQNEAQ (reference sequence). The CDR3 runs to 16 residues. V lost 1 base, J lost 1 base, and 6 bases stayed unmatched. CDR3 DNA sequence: TGTGCCAGCAGCTTAGGTTTGAGCGGGACCCAAGAGACCCAGTACTTC. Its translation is CASSLGLSGTQETQYF.

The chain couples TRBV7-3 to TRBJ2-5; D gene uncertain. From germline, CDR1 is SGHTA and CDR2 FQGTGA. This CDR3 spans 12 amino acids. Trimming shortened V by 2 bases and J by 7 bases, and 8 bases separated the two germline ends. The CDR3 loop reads CASSLGAGTQYF. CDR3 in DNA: TGTGCCAGCAGCTTAGGTGCTGGGACCCAGTACTTC.

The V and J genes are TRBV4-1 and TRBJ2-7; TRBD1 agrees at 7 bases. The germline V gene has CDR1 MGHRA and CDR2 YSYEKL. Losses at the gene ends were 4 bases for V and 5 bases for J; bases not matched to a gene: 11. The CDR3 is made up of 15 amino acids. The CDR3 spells CASSRGQRRIDEQYF. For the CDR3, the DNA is TGCGCCAGCAGCCGGGGACAGCGGAGGATCGACGAGCAGTACTTC.

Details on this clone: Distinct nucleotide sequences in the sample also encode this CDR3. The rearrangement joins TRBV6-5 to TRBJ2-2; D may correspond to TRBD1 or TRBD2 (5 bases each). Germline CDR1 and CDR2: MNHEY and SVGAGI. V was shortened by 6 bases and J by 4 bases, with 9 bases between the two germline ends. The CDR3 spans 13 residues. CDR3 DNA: TGTGCCAGCAGACGGGGCGGCACCGGGGAGCTGTTTTTT. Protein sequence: CASRRGGTGELFF.

The CDR3 DNA sequence: TGTGCCAGCAGCCCCCGGGTCAATGAGCAGTTCTTC. It translates to CASSPRVNEQFF. This sequence joins TRBV9 and TRBJ2-1; D not resolved. With 4 bases removed from V and 6 bases from J, the gap between germline ends came to 8 bases. This CDR3 has 12 residues. The germline V gene has CDR1 SGDLS and CDR2 YYNGEE.

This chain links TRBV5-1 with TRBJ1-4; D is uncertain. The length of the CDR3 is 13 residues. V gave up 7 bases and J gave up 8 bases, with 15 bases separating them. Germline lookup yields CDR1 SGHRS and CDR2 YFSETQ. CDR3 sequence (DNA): TGCGCCAGCCCACACACCGGAGGGGAAAAACTGTTTTTT. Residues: CASPHTGGEKLFF.

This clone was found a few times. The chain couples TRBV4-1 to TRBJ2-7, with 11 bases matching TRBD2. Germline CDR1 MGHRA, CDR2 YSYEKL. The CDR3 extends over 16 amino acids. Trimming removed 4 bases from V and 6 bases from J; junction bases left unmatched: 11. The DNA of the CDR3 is TGCGCCAGCAGCCCCACAGAGCGGGGACTAGCGGCCGAGCAGTACTTC. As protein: CASSPTERGLAAEQYF.

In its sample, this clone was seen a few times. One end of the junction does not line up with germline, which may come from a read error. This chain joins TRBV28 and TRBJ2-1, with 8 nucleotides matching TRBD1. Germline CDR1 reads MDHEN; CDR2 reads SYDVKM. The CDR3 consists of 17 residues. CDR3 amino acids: CASRLYKGQGGYNEQFF. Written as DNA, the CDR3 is TGTGCCAGCAGATTATACAAAGGACAGGGAGGATACAATGAGCAGTTCTTC.

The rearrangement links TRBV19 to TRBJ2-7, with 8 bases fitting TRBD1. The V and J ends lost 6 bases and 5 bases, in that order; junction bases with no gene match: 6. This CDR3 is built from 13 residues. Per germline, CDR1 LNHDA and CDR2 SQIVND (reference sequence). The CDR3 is CASRWTGKDEQYF. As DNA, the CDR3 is TGTGCCAGTAGGTGGACAGGGAAGGACGAGCAGTACTTC. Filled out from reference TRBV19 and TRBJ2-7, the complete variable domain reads DGGITQSPKYLFRKEGQNVTLSCEQNLNHDAMYWYRQDPGQGLRLIYYSQIVNDFQKGDIAEGYSVSREKKESFPLTVTSAQKNPTAFYLCASRWTGKDEQYFGPGTRLTVT.

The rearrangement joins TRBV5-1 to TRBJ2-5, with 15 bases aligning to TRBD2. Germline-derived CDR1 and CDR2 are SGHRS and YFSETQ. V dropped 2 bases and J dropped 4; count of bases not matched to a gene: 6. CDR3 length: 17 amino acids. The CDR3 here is CASSLRGTSGRLETQYF. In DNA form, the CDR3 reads TGCGCCAGCAGCTTACGCGGGACTAGCGGGAGGTTAGAGACCCAGTACTTC.

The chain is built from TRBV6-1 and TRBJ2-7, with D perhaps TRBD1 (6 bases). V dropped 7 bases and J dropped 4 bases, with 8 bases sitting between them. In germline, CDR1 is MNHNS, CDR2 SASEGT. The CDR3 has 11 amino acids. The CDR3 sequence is CASTRGYEQYF. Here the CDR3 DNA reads TGTGCCAGCACTAGGGGGTACGAGCAGTACTTC.

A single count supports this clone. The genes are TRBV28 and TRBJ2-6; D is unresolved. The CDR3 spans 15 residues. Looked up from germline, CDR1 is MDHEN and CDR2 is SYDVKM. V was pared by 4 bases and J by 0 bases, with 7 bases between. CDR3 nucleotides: TGTGCCAGCAGTTCGTCGGGCTCTGGGGCCAACGTCCTGACTTTC. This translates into CASSSSGSGANVLTF.

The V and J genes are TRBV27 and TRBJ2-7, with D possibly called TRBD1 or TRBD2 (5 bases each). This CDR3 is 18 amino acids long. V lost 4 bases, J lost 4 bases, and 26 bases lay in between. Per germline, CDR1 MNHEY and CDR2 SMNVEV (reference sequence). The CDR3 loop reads CASSWASSGTSLPYEQYF. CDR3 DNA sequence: TGTGCCAGCAGTTGGGCCTCCTCCGGGACGAGCCTACCTTACGAGCAGTACTTC.

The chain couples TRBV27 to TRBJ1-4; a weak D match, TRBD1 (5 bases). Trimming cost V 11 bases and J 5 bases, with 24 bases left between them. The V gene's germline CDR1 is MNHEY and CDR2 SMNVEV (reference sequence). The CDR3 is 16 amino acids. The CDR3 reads CARPGGEGGSNEKLFF. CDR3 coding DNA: TGTGCCCGTCCGGGAGGGGAGGGTGGTTCCAATGAAAAACTGTTTTTT.

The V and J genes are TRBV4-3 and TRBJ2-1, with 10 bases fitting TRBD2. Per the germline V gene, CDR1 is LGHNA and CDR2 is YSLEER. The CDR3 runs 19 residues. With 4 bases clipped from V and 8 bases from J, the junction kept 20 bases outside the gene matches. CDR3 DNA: TGCGCCAGCAGCCCCCATCCCCCCATCTCTAGCGGGAGAGTAGATGAGCAGTTCTTC. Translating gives CASSPHPPISSGRVDEQFF.

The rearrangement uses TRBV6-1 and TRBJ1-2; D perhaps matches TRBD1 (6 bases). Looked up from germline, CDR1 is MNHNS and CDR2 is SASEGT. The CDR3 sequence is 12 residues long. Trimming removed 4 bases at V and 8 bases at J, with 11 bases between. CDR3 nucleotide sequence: TGTGCCAGCAGTGCACAGGGTCACGGCTACACCTTC. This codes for CASSAQGHGYTF.

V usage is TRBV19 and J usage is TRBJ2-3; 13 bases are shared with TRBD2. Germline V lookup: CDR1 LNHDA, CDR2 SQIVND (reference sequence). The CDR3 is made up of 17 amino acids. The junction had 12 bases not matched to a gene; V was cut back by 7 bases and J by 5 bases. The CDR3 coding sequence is TGTGCCAGTACCGGGCAACTAGCGGGAGGGCCTCGAGATACGCAGTATTTT. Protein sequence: CASTGQLAGGPRDTQYF.

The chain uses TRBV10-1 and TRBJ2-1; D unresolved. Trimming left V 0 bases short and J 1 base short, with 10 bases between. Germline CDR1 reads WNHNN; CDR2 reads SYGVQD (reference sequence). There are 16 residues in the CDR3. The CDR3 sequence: CASSESLAGSYNEQFF. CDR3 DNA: TGCGCCAGCAGTGAGTCTTTGGCAGGATCCTACAATGAGCAGTTCTTC.

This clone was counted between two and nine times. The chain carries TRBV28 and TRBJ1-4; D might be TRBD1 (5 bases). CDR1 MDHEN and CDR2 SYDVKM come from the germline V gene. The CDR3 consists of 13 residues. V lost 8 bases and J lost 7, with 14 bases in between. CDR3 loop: CASSRGTGEKLFF. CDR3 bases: TGTGCCAGCTCCCGGGGGACGGGTGAAAAACTGTTTTTT. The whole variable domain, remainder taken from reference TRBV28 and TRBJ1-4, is DVKVTQSSRYLVKRTGEKVFLECVQDMDHENMFWYRQDPGLGLRLIYFSYDVKMKEKGDIPEGYSVSREKKERFSLILESASTNQTSMYLCASSRGTGEKLFFGSGTQLSVL.

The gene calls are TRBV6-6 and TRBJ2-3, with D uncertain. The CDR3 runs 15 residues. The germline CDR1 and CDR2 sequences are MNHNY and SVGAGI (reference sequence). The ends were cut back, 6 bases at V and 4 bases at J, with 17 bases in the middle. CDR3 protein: CASSPRLASPDTQYF. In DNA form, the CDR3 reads TGTGCCAGCAGCCCTAGGTTGGCGAGCCCAGATACGCAGTATTTT.

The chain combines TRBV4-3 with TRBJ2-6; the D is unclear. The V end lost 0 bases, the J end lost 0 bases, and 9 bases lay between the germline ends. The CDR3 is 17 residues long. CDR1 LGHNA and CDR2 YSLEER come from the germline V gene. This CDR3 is CASSQDQLTSGANVLTF. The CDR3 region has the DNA TGCGCCAGCAGCCAAGATCAGCTCACCTCTGGGGCCAACGTCCTGACTTTC.

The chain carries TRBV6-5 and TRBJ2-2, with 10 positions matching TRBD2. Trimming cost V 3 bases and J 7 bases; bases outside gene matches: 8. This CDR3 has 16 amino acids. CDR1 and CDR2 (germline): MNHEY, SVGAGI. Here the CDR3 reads CASSYSLAGGGGELFF. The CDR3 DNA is TGTGCCAGCAGTTATTCATTAGCGGGAGGTGGCGGGGAGCTGTTTTTT.

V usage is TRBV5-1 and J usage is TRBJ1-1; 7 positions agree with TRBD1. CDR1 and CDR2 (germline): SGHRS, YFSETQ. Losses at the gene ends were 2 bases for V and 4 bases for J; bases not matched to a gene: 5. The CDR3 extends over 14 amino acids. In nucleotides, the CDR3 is TGCGCCAGCAGCTTCACAGGGGTGGTCACTGAAGCTTTCTTT. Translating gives CASSFTGVVTEAFF.

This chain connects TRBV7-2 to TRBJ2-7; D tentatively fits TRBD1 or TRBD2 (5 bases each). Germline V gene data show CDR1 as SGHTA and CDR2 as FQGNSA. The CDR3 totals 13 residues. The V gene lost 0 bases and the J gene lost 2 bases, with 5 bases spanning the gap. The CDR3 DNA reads TGTGCCAGCAGCTTAGCGGGACCCTACGAGCAGTACTTC. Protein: CASSLAGPYEQYF.